A selection of T cell receptor beta chains follows, all from one sample in a study of technical replicates of blood from a handful of donors. Sequenced by immunoSEQ multiplex PCR; TCRdb stores in-frame clones only, minus some. This table has 70,000 to 85,000 clones, about 90% appearing once. Sequenced material: T cells isolated from PBMCs. These receptors originate from a human donor in good health. Both conserved end residues are part of each CDR3. D genes are given only for firm matches. Size values are once, few and many counts, or a class for expanded clones, and some rows have none.

TRBJ2-7	-	16	-	TRBV28	CASSGAGDLSSYEQYF	TGTGCCAGCAGTGGGGCCGGGGACTTGAGCTCCTACGAGCAGTACTTC
TRBJ2-5	-	14	TRBD1	TRBV5-1	CASSLATGEETQYF	TGCGCCAGCAGCTTGGCCACAGGGGAAGAGACCCAGTACTTC
TRBJ2-7	-	13	TRBD2	TRBV5-1	CASGRGGSGEQYF	TGCGCCAGCGGCCGGGGGGGCTCCGGCGAGCAGTACTTC
TRBJ2-3	-	14	TRBD1	TRBV13	CASSRDRGTDTQYF	TGTGCCAGCAGCCGGGACAGGGGCACAGATACGCAGTATTTT
TRBJ2-7	-	11	-	TRBV10-3	CAISDVREQYF	TGTGCCATCAGTGACGTGCGCGAGCAGTACTTC
TRBJ1-4	once	16	-	TRBV18	CASSSTGQSLNEKLFF	TGTGCCAGCTCATCCACAGGACAGAGCCTTAATGAAAAACTGTTTTTT
TRBJ2-5	few	15	TRBD2	TRBV2	CASSASGDSGETQYF	TGTGCCAGCAGTGCTAGCGGTGATTCTGGGGAGACCCAGTACTTC
TRBJ2-1	-	16	TRBD2	TRBV5-1	CASSLEPSGGVGEQFF	TGCGCCAGCAGCTTGGAACCTAGCGGGGGGGTGGGTGAGCAGTTCTTC
TRBJ1-2	-	13	TRBD1	TRBV28	CASSVDRSRGYTF	TGTGCCAGCAGCGTGGACAGGTCTCGTGGCTACACCTTC
TRBJ1-5	-	15	-	TRBV28	CAREQGSNSNQPQHF	TGTGCGAGGGAGCAGGGGAGTAATAGCAATCAGCCCCAGCATTTT
TRBJ1-3	-	15	TRBD1	TRBV2	CASGDRVFSGNTIYF	TGTGCCAGTGGGGACAGGGTCTTCTCTGGAAACACCATATATTTT
TRBJ2-1	-	17	TRBD2	TRBV7-8	CASSLGLAGEAYNEQFF	TGTGCCAGCAGCTTAGGACTAGCGGGGGAGGCCTACAATGAGCAGTTCTTC
TRBJ2-1	-	18	TRBD2	TRBV28	CASSLSFSGRAFYNEQFF	TGTGCCAGCAGTTTAAGCTTCAGTGGGAGGGCCTTCTACAATGAGCAGTTCTTC
TRBJ2-4	-	19	-	TRBV27	CASSPLGRTTAPVKNIQYF	TGTGCCAGCAGTCCCTTGGGCCGAACCACGGCACCCGTCAAAAACATTCAGTACTTC
TRBJ1-3	-	18	TRBD1	TRBV7-6	CASSLDHDRGPSGNTIYF	TGTGCCAGCAGCTTAGATCATGACAGGGGACCCTCTGGAAACACCATATATTTT
TRBJ1-5	-	16	-	TRBV19	CASTPGHLIRNQPQHF	TGTGCCAGCACCCCAGGACACCTCATCCGGAATCAGCCCCAGCATTTT
TRBJ2-1	-	15	-	TRBV2	CASSENAPSYNEQFF	TGTGCCAGCAGTGAAAACGCGCCGTCTTACAATGAGCAGTTCTTC
TRBJ1-5	-	14	TRBD1	TRBV5-1	CASSWTGGDQPQHF	TGCGCCAGCAGCTGGACAGGAGGGGATCAGCCCCAGCATTTT
TRBJ1-1	-	15	TRBD1	TRBV28	CASADRGLTNTEAFF	TGTGCCAGCGCCGACAGGGGGCTTACGAACACTGAAGCTTTCTTT
TRBJ1-1	-	14	TRBD1	TRBV29-1	CSVGRGLLNTEAFF	TGCAGCGTTGGCAGGGGGTTATTGAACACTGAAGCTTTCTTT
TRBJ1-4	-	16	TRBD1	TRBV7-9	CASSLPRQGVNEKLFF	TGTGCCAGCAGCCTCCCCCGACAGGGCGTTAATGAAAAACTGTTTTTT
TRBJ2-5	once	16	TRBD2	TRBV10-3	CAIARRVLADQETQYF	TGTGCCATCGCCCGGCGAGTTCTAGCGGACCAAGAGACCCAGTACTTC
TRBJ2-5	-	11	-	TRBV7-2	CASSLQETQYF	TGTGCCAGCAGCCTTCAAGAGACCCAGTACTTC
TRBJ1-4	-	16	-	TRBV5-6	CASSSLDRQPSEKLFF	TGTGCCAGCAGCTCCCTAGACCGACAGCCATCTGAAAAACTGTTTTTT
TRBJ1-2	-	14	TRBD1	TRBV4-1	CASSSPGQAYGYTF	TGCGCCAGCAGCTCACCGGGACAGGCCTATGGCTACACCTTC
TRBJ1-3	-	14	-	TRBV29-1	CSYSSQGLGTTIYF	TGCAGCTATTCCTCTCAGGGTTTGGGAACCACCATATATTTT
TRBJ1-4	-	14	-	TRBV4-1	CASSQDWGDEKLFF	TGCGCCAGCAGCCAGGACTGGGGTGACGAAAAACTGTTTTTT
TRBJ2-3	-	12	-	TRBV10-1	CASSLDTDTQYF	TGCGCCAGCAGTTTAGATACAGATACGCAGTATTTT
TRBJ2-1	-	13	TRBD2	TRBV27	CASSFSGRGEQFF	TGTGCCAGCAGTTTTAGCGGGAGAGGTGAGCAGTTCTTC
TRBJ2-4	-	18	TRBD1	TRBV11-3	CASSLTRDRDVAKNIQYF	TGTGCCAGCAGCTTAACAAGGGACAGGGACGTTGCCAAAAACATTCAGTACTTC
TRBJ1-5	-	13	-	TRBV29-1	CSVEDRADQPQHF	TGCAGCGTTGAAGATAGAGCGGATCAGCCCCAGCATTTT
TRBJ2-5	-	14	-	TRBV27	CASSLMGGRETQYF	TGTGCCAGCAGTTTAATGGGGGGAAGGGAGACCCAGTACTTC
TRBJ1-5	-	13	-	TRBV6-1	CASNFTPRQPQHF	TGTGCCAGCAATTTTACCCCGCGTCAGCCCCAGCATTTT
TRBJ2-6	-	19	TRBD1	TRBV15	CATSREGQVFISGANVLTF	TGTGCCACCAGCAGAGAGGGACAGGTCTTCATCTCTGGGGCCAACGTCCTGACTTTC
TRBJ2-7	-	15	-	TRBV5-1	CASSFHGQTTYEQYF	TGCGCCAGCAGTTTTCACGGACAAACAACCTACGAGCAGTACTTC
TRBJ2-3	-	15	TRBD2	TRBV13	CASSTGGGRTDTQYF	TGTGCCAGCAGCACGGGGGGGGGCCGCACAGATACGCAGTATTTT
TRBJ1-5	-	16	TRBD1	TRBV2	CASSADRGRDNQPQHF	TGTGCCAGCAGTGCCGACAGGGGAAGGGACAATCAGCCCCAGCATTTT
TRBJ1-3	medium-sized	17	TRBD1	TRBV5-5	CASRRSPGQGSGNTIYF	TGTGCCAGCAGACGATCCCCGGGACAGGGCTCTGGAAACACCATATATTTT
TRBJ2-7	-	12	-	TRBV10-2	CASSPKTYEQYF	TGCGCCAGCAGTCCTAAGACCTACGAGCAGTACTTC
TRBJ2-5	-	18	TRBD1	TRBV19	CASSSAQFGTGFQETQYF	TGTGCCAGTAGTTCCGCTCAATTCGGGACAGGTTTTCAAGAGACCCAGTACTTC
TRBJ1-2	-	14	-	TRBV5-1	CASSLGQAYYGYTF	TGCGCCAGCAGCTTGGGGCAGGCCTACTATGGCTACACCTTC
TRBJ2-7	-	13	-	TRBV6-1	CASRKQDSYEQYF	TGTGCCAGCAGAAAACAGGACTCCTACGAGCAGTACTTC
TRBJ1-1	-	15	-	TRBV28	CASSPQGRGDTEAFF	TGTGCCAGCAGTCCCCAAGGGAGGGGAGACACTGAAGCTTTCTTT
TRBJ2-3	-	14	TRBD2	TRBV28	CASSLLSGSDTQYF	TGTGCCAGCAGTTTATTGAGCGGGAGTGATACGCAGTATTTT
TRBJ2-7	-	16	TRBD2	TRBV9	CASSLNPSGRTYEQYF	TGTGCCAGCAGTCTCAACCCTAGCGGGCGGACCTACGAGCAGTACTTC
TRBJ1-5	few	15	TRBD1	TRBV18	CASSPDSGGDQPQHF	TGTGCCAGCTCACCAGATTCAGGGGGCGATCAGCCCCAGCATTTT
TRBJ2-5	-	14	TRBD1	TRBV11-3	CASSLEYRGKTQYF	TGTGCCAGCAGCTTAGAGTACAGGGGGAAGACCCAGTACTTC
TRBJ2-2	-	14	-	TRBV30	CAWTTGQNTGELFF	TGTGCCTGGACTACAGGTCAGAACACCGGGGAGCTGTTTTTT